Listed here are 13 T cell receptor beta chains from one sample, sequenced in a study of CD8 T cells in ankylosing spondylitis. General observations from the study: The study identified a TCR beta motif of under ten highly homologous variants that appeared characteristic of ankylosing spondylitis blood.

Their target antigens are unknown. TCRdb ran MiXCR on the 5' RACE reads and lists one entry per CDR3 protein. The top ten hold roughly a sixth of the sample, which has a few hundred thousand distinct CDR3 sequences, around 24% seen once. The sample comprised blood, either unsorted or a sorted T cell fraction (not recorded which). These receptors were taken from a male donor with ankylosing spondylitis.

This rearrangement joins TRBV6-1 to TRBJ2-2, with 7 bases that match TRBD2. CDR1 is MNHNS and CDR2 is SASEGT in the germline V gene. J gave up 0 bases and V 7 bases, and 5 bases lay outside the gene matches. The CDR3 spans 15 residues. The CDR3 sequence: CASMRERSNTGELFF. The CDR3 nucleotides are TGTGCCAGCATGCGGGAGAGGTCGAACACCGGGGAGCTGTTTTTT.

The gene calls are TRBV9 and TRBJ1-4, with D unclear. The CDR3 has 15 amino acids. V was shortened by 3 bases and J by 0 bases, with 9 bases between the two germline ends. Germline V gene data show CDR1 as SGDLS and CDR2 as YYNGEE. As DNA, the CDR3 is TGTGCCAGCAGCGAGGGCCCTGCAACTAATGAAAAACTGTTTTTT. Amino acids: CASSEGPATNEKLFF. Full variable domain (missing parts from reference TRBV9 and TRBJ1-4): DSGVTQTPKHLITATGQRVTLRCSPRSGDLSVYWYQQSLDQGLQFLIQYYNGEERAKGNILERFSAQQFPDLHSELNLSSLELGDSALYFCASSEGPATNEKLFFGSGTQLSVL.

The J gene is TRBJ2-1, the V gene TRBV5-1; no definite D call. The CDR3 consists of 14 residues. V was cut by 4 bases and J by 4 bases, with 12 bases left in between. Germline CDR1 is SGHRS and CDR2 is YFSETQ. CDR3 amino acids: CASSLQSMYNEQFF. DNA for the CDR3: TGCGCCAGCAGCCTCCAGTCTATGTACAATGAGCAGTTCTTC.

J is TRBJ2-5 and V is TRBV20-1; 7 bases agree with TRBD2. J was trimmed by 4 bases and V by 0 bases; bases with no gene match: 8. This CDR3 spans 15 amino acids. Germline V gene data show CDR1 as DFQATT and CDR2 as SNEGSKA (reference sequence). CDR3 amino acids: CSARDFGTTPETQYF. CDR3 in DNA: TGCAGTGCTAGAGATTTTGGGACTACACCAGAGACCCAGTACTTC.

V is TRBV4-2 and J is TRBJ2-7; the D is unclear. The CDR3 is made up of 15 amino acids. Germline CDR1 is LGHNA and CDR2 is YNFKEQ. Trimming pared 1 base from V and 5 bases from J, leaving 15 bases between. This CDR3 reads CASSQGGFLPNEQYF. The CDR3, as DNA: TGTGCCAGCAGCCAAGGAGGATTCCTCCCTAACGAGCAGTACTTC.

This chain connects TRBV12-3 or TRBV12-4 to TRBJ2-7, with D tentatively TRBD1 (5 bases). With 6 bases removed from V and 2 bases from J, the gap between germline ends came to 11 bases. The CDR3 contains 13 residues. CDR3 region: CASSTGLTYEQYF. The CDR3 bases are TGTGCCAGCAGCACAGGTTTGACCTACGAGCAGTACTTC.

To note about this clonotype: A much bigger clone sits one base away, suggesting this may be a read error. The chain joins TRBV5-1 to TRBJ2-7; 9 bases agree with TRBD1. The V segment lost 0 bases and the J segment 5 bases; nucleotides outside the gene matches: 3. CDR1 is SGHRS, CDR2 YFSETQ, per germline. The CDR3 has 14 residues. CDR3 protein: CASSLGDRAHEQYF. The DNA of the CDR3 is TGCGCCAGCAGCTTGGGGGACAGGGCCCACGAGCAGTACTTC.

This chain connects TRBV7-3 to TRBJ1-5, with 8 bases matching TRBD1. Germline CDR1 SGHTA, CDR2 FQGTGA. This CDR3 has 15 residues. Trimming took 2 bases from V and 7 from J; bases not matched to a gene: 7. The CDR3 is CASSLSGGAGQPQHF. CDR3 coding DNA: TGTGCCAGCAGCTTATCAGGGGGCGCGGGCCAGCCCCAGCATTTT. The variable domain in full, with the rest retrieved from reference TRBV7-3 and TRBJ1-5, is GAGVSQTPSNKVTEKGKYVELRCDPISGHTALYWYRQSLGQGPEFLIYFQGTGAADDSGLPNDRFFAVRPEGSVSTLKIQRTERGDSAVYLCASSLSGGAGQPQHFGDGTRLSIL.

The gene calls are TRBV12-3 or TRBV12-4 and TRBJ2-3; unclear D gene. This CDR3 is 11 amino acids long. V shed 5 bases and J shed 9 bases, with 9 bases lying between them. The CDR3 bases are TGTGCCAGCAGTCTATCAGGCACGCAGTATTTT. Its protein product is CASSLSGTQYF.

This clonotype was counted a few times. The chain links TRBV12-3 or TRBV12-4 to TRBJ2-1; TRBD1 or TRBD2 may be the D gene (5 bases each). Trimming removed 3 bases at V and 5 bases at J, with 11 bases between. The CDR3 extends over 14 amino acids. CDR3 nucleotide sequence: TGTGCCAGCAGTTTGGGGGTGATCAACAATGAGCAGTTCTTC. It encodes CASSLGVINNEQFF.

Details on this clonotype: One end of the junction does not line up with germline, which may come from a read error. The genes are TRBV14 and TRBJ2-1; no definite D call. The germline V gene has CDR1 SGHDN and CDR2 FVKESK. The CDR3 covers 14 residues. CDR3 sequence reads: CASGQSSSYNEQFF. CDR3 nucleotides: TGTGCCAGCGGCCAGTCATCCTCCTACAATGAGCAGTTCTTC.

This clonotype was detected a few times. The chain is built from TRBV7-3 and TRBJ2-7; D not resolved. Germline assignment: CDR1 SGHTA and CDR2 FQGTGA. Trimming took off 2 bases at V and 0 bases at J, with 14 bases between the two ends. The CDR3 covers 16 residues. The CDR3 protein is CASSLVLARSSYEQYF. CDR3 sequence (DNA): TGTGCCAGCAGCTTAGTCTTGGCAAGAAGCTCCTACGAGCAGTACTTC. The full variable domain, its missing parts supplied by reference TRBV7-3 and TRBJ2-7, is GAGVSQTPSNKVTEKGKYVELRCDPISGHTALYWYRQSLGQGPEFLIYFQGTGAADDSGLPNDRFFAVRPEGSVSTLKIQRTERGDSAVYLCASSLVLARSSYEQYFGPGTRLTVT.

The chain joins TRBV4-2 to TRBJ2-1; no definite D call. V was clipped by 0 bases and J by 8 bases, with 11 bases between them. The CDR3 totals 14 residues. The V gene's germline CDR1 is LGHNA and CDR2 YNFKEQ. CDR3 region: CASSQDSASYEQFF. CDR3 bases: TGTGCCAGCAGCCAAGATAGTGCTAGTTATGAGCAGTTCTTC.